The 19 T cell receptor beta chains below were found in one sample sequenced in a study of control samples from healthy donors and cancer patients. Profiled with immunoSEQ multiplex PCR; TCRdb holds only in-frame clones, not every one. This table holds more than 75,000 clones, 85% to 90% found once. Sample: blood. These receptors were taken from a man aged 45 to 65 in good health.

The chain employs TRBV14 and TRBJ2-2; no clear D. Germline values: CDR1 SGHDN, CDR2 FVKESK. Trimming pared 2 bases from V and 0 bases from J, leaving 13 bases between. The CDR3 has 17 residues. This CDR3 reads CASSQLLSLANTGELFF. Here the CDR3 DNA reads TGTGCCAGCAGCCAACTTCTGAGTCTCGCGAACACCGGGGAGCTGTTTTTT.

V gene TRBV9 combines with J gene TRBJ1-1; possibly TRBD1 for D (6 bases). Germline CDR1 and CDR2: SGDLS and YYNGEE. V lost 3 bases, J lost 1 base, and 16 bases lay in between. The CDR3 spans 16 residues. The CDR3, as DNA: TGTGCCAGCAGCGATCGTACAGGGCCCGGGAACACTGAAGCTTTCTTT. As protein: CASSDRTGPGNTEAFF.

This chain uses TRBV4-1 with TRBJ2-5; 10 bases are shared with TRBD1. The CDR3 runs 20 residues. Losses at the gene ends were 3 bases for V and 0 bases for J; bases not matched to a gene: 16. Germline V CDR1 and CDR2: MGHRA, YSYEKL. The CDR3 region has the DNA TGCGCCAGCAGCCACCCGGGGACAGGGGCCCCCTCCGGCTACCAAGAGACCCAGTACTTC. As protein: CASSHPGTGAPSGYQETQYF.

This clone is termed medium-sized. The chain carries TRBV2 and TRBJ1-1; the D gene is possibly TRBD1 (6 bases). V lost 2 bases, J lost 3 bases, and 19 bases lay in between. Germline CDR1 reads SNHLY; CDR2 reads FYNNEI. CDR3 length equals 17 residues. DNA for the CDR3: TGTGCCAGCAGTGAAATAGTTCGACAGGTCGGGGACACTGAAGCTTTCTTT. Protein: CASSEIVRQVGDTEAFF.

This chain connects TRBV7-2 to TRBJ1-1; D is undetermined. From germline, CDR1 is SGHTA and CDR2 FQGNSA. The CDR3 has 15 amino acids. V lost 4 bases and J lost 7, with 19 bases in between. The CDR3: CASSSYQGLTVEAFF. The CDR3 region has the DNA TGTGCCAGCAGCTCCTACCAAGGATTAACAGTTGAAGCTTTCTTT. The whole variable domain, filled in from reference TRBV7-2 and TRBJ1-1, reads GAGVSQSPSNKVTEKGKDVELRCDPISGHTALYWYRQSLGQGLEFLIYFQGNSAPDKSGLPSDRFSAERTGGSVSTLTIQRTQQEDSAVYLCASSSYQGLTVEAFFGQGTRLTVV.

A single count supports this clone. This chain joins TRBV29-1 and TRBJ2-7; possible D gene TRBD1, 5 bases. V was trimmed by 1 base and J by 3 bases, leaving 7 bases between them. This CDR3 region has 12 residues. Per the germline V gene, CDR1 is SQVTM and CDR2 is ANQGSEA. The CDR3 DNA follows: TGCAGCGTTGAAGGACAGAACTACGAGCAGTACTTC. It encodes CSVEGQNYEQYF.

The chain joins TRBV6-5 to TRBJ1-4, with D hard to call. This CDR3 comprises 14 residues. The germline gives CDR1 MNHEY, CDR2 SVGAGI. Trimming pared 8 bases from V and 8 bases from J, leaving 18 bases between. The CDR3: CASSRSGINEKLFF. The CDR3 nucleotides are TGTGCCAGCTCGCGGAGCGGGATAAACGAAAAACTGTTTTTT.

The V call is TRBV11-2, the J call TRBJ2-3; 13 bases line up with TRBD2. The CDR3 spans 17 residues. The germline CDR1 and CDR2 sequences are SGHAT and FQNNGV. V lost 5 bases and J lost 2; bases outside the gene matches: 7. The DNA for the CDR3 is TGTGCCAGCAGCCCACCCGGACTAGCGGGGGTCACAGATACGCAGTATTTT. This gives the protein CASSPPGLAGVTDTQYF.

The chain recombines TRBV7-2 with TRBJ2-1, with D perhaps matching TRBD1 or TRBD2 (6 bases each). Germline V CDR1 and CDR2: SGHTA, FQGNSA. Trimming took 2 bases from V and 0 from J, leaving 14 bases between them. This CDR3 spans 17 amino acids. The CDR3 sequence: CASSLRGAESSYNEQFF. For the CDR3, the DNA is TGTGCCAGCAGCTTAAGGGGGGCTGAGAGCTCCTACAATGAGCAGTTCTTC.

This clone occurred once. This sequence joins TRBV5-1 and TRBJ2-7; D is ambiguous. Germline V gene data show CDR1 as SGHRS and CDR2 as YFSETQ. The CDR3 sequence is 14 residues long. The germline V and J ends were trimmed by 2 bases and 0 bases, with 9 bases remaining between them. The CDR3 loop reads CASSFGVPSYEQYF. CDR3 DNA sequence: TGCGCCAGCAGCTTCGGAGTTCCCTCCTACGAGCAGTACTTC.

The J gene is TRBJ1-5, the V gene TRBV10-3, with 8 positions matching TRBD1. The V gene's germline CDR1 is ENHRY and CDR2 SYGVKD. The V segment lost 3 bases and the J segment 2 bases; nucleotides outside the gene matches: 3. The CDR3 spans 15 residues. Here the CDR3 reads CAISEDRGGNQPQHF. CDR3 in DNA: TGTGCCATCAGTGAAGACAGGGGTGGCAATCAGCCCCAGCATTTT.

This rearrangement joins TRBV6-1 to TRBJ2-5; D is unclear. Germline lookup yields CDR1 MNHNS and CDR2 SASEGT. This CDR3 is 11 amino acids long. V lost 1 base and J 3 bases, leaving 0 bases between the germline ends. This chain's CDR3 is CASSEEETQYF. CDR3 in DNA: TGTGCCAGCAGTGAAGAAGAGACCCAGTACTTC.

CDR3 amino acids: CASSGGSSGNTIYF. CDR3 DNA sequence: TGTGCCAGCAGTGGGGGGAGCTCTGGAAACACCATATATTTT. The chain carries TRBV2 and TRBJ1-3, with D possibly TRBD1 on 5 matching bases. CDR3 length: 14 residues. V lost 4 bases and J 0 bases, leaving 7 bases between the germline ends. Germline V lookup: CDR1 SNHLY, CDR2 FYNNEI. Full variable domain (rest looked up from reference TRBV2 and TRBJ1-3): EPEVTQTPSHQVTQMGQEVILRCVPISNHLYFYWYRQILGQKVEFLVSFYNNEISEKSEIFDDQFSVERPDGSNFTLKIRSTKLEDSAMYFCASSGGSSGNTIYFGEGSWLTVV.

This chain joins TRBV5-6 and TRBJ1-4; 7 bases agree with TRBD1. V lost 2 bases and J lost 8; bases outside the gene matches: 3. Looked up from germline, CDR1 is SGHDT and CDR2 is YYEEEE. This CDR3 is 13 amino acids long. DNA for the CDR3: TGTGCCAGCAGCTTTGGAGGGGGCGAAAAACTGTTTTTT. Translating gives CASSFGGGEKLFF.

The chain recombines TRBV6-5 with TRBJ1-3; D call uncertain. The CDR3 is 13 residues long. The V end was cut by 6 bases, the J end by 1 base, with 7 bases between. The germline V gene has CDR1 MNHEY and CDR2 SVGAGI. The DNA for the CDR3 is TGTGCCAGCAGCCGAGGGTCTGGAAACACCATATATTTT. Its protein is CASSRGSGNTIYF.

The chain recombines TRBV27 with TRBJ2-7; TRBD2 agrees at 10 bases. CDR1 is MNHEY, CDR2 SMNVEV, per germline (reference sequence). The CDR3 is 16 amino acids. With 3 bases clipped from V and 4 bases from J, the junction kept 9 bases outside the gene matches. CDR3: CASSFLTSGARYEQYF. CDR3 coding DNA: TGTGCCAGCAGTTTTCTAACTAGCGGGGCTCGATACGAGCAGTACTTC.

This chain connects TRBV5-1 to TRBJ1-4, with unresolved D. Trimming took off 1 base at V and 0 bases at J, with 4 bases between the two ends. The CDR3 extends over 14 amino acids. Germline CDR1 SGHRS, CDR2 YFSETQ. CDR3 sequence (DNA): TGCGCCAGCAGCTTGTTATCAACTAATGAAAAACTGTTTTTT. This translates into CASSLLSTNEKLFF.

The CDR3 region is CASSRSGQAAGDTQYF. The CDR3 bases are TGCGCCAGCAGCCGATCGGGACAGGCCGCAGGGGATACGCAGTATTTT. This rearrangement joins TRBV5-1 to TRBJ2-3; TRBD1 matches at 8 bases. This CDR3 has 16 residues. Trimming cost V 4 bases and J 6 bases; bases outside gene matches: 13. Germline assignment: CDR1 SGHRS and CDR2 YFSETQ.

The CDR3, as DNA: TGCAGCGTTGTGGACAGGTCTGCGAAAGAGCAGTACTTC. Translating gives CSVVDRSAKEQYF. The chain employs TRBV29-1 and TRBJ2-7; 7 nucleotides agree with TRBD1. There are 13 residues in the CDR3. Losses at the gene ends were 4 bases for V and 7 bases for J; bases not matched to a gene: 10. Germline loops: CDR1 SQVTM, CDR2 ANQGSEA.